The source of this TCR beta chain is a study of T cell responses to AZD1222 COVID-19 vaccine. Germline V CDR1 and CDR2: LNHNV, YYDKDF (reference sequence). The CDR3 is 13 residues long. Deletions cut 8 bases from V and 4 bases from J, with 14 bases between. TCRdb keeps only in-frame clones here, not all; method: immunoSEQ multiplex PCR. Among about 100,000 clones, about 89% were seen once, and the ten largest hold less than 7.5%. This receptor was taken from an adult who received the AZD1222 COVID-19 vaccine. Specimen: peripheral blood, collected 28 days after the second AZD1222 dose. This chain connects TRBV15 to TRBJ1-2; D ambiguous. The DNA of the CDR3 is TGTGCCACCGCCGGTAGGGTGGGCTATGGCTACACCTTC. Residues: CATAGRVGYGYTF.